What follows describes a single T cell receptor (beta chain). The antigen remains undetermined. The V segment lost 7 bases and the J segment 2 bases; nucleotides outside the gene matches: 8. Per the germline V gene, CDR1 is MDHEN and CDR2 is SYDVKM. The CDR3 contains 15 residues. The record originates from a study of graft-versus-host responses after intestinal transplantation. Study at large: Anti-thymocyte globulin served as induction for all recipients, who then took tacrolimus and steroids for about 3 years. Study-level results: GvH clones detected in recipient marrow included some appearing first in ileum or blood. Early HvG declines after transplant were associated with peak circulating GvH clone levels.

Some clones are missing from TCRdb's copy, which holds only in-frame ones; the method was immunoSEQ multiplex PCR. The sample shows about 90,000 clones, roughly 92% of them seen only once. The TCR comes from a human donor who received an intestinal transplant. The sequences come from unstimulated CD4+ T cells sorted from spleen or lymph node cells, collected before intestinal transplant. The genes are TRBV28 and TRBJ2-5; 9 bases are shared with TRBD1. The CDR3 here is CASTPDRGQQETQYF. In DNA, the CDR3 is TGTGCCAGCACCCCGGACAGGGGACAACAAGAGACCCAGTACTTC.